The T cell receptor beta chain described here comes from a study of blood T cell repertoires in COVID-19. Overall study context: There were acute and convalescent COVID-19 samples, and they came from the United States, Italy and Spain. In each case, the material was cDNA or gDNA derived from T cells, B-cell-depleted T cells, or PBMCs.

This clone was detected only a few times. The ends were cut back, 4 bases at V and 3 bases at J, with 14 bases in the middle. The germline CDR1 and CDR2 sequences are SGHNT and YYREEE (reference sequence). This CDR3 region has 14 residues. In the study's own analysis: Scientists estimated how many nucleated cells there were by amplifying reference gene primers. Assay used: immunoSEQ multiplex PCR; TCRdb lists only in-frame clones, some missing. That table supplies the V and J calls and clone size; D and trimming were determined from the DNA. The sample yields about 30,000 clones, over 75% seen once. V gene TRBV5-4 combines with J gene TRBJ2-7, with a possible D match to TRBD1 (6 bases). The specimen sequenced was peripheral blood. The TCR comes from a man at least 80 years old with active COVID-19. CDR3 sequence: CASSPQTGIYEQYF. As DNA, the CDR3 is TGTGCCAGCAGCCCCCAAACAGGGATCTACGAGCAGTACTTC.